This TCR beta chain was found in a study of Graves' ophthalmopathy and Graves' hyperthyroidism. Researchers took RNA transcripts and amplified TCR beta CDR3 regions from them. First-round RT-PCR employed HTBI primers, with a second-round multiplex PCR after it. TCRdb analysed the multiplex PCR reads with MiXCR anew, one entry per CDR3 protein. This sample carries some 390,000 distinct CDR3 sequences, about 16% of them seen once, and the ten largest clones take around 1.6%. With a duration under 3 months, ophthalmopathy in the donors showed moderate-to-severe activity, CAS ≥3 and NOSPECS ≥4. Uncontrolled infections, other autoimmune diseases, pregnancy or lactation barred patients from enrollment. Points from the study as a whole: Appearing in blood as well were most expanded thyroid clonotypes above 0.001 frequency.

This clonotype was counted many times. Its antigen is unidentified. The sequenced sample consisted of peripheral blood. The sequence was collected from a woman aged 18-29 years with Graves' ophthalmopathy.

As DNA, the CDR3 is TGTGCCAGCAGCTCGACAGCTACTCAACCCCAAGCTTTCTTT. It specifies CASSSTATQPQAFF. The chain carries TRBV7-2 and TRBJ1-1; tentatively, D is TRBD1 (5 bases). The CDR3 covers 14 residues. Germline loops: CDR1 SGHTA, CDR2 FQGNSA. Between the trimmed V and J ends, which lost 4 bases and 9 bases, there was a span of 18 bases.